This entry lists 23 T cell receptor beta chains sequenced from one sample in a study of a mutant IDH1 vaccine in newly diagnosed glioma. TCRdb's copy holds only in-frame clones and misses some; the assay was immunoSEQ multiplex PCR. The table lists roughly 99,000 clones, around 90% of them singletons. Documented time point: baseline, week 1 (first vaccination visit). Treatment described: pre-vaccination baseline after standard-of-care therapy. This sample comprised PBMCs, obtained from a glioma patient treated with radiotherapy, temozolomide or both. The receptors were sampled from a woman between 45 and 60 years old with glioma.

This chain links TRBV19 with TRBJ2-1; 12 bases map to TRBD2. There are 15 residues in the CDR3. V shed 8 bases, J shed 3 bases, and the junction held 5 bases outside the gene matches. Germline V gene lookup returns CDR1 LNHDA and CDR2 SQIVND (reference sequence). CDR3 sequence (DNA): TGTGCCAGTGCACTAGCGGGAGGATACTACAATGAGCAGTTCTTC. Translating it yields CASALAGGYYNEQFF.

This chain uses TRBV5-4 with TRBJ2-1; possible D gene TRBD2, 5 bases. This CDR3 has 16 amino acids. Germline V CDR1 and CDR2: SGHNT, YYREEE (reference sequence). V was pared by 4 bases and J by 0 bases, with 14 bases between. The DNA for the CDR3 is TGTGCCAGCAGCCCGAGGGTTCTGAGCTCCTACAATGAGCAGTTCTTC. Protein product: CASSPRVLSSYNEQFF.

The CDR3 loop is CASSFQETQYF. CDR3 bases: TGTGCCAGCAGTTTCCAAGAGACCCAGTACTTC. V gene TRBV27 combines with J gene TRBJ2-5; D is unclear. CDR1 MNHEY and CDR2 SMNVEV come from the germline V gene (reference sequence). The CDR3 consists of 11 residues. V was cut by 3 bases and J by 1 base, with 0 bases left in between.

This clone turned up a few times. The chain uses TRBV30 and TRBJ1-1; D is ambiguous. V was clipped by 5 bases and J by 11 bases, with 12 bases between them. Germline-derived CDR1 and CDR2 are GTSNPN and SVGIG (reference sequence). The CDR3 is 10 residues long. The CDR3 DNA reads as TGTGCCTGGGGTATGGGGATGGCTTTCTTT. It codes for CAWGMGMAFF.

The genes are TRBV6-5 and TRBJ1-5, with D perhaps matching TRBD1 (5 bases). Looked up from germline, CDR1 is MNHEY and CDR2 is SVGAGI. Trimming stripped 5 bases from V and 7 bases from J, with 18 bases between. This CDR3 contains 15 residues. CDR3 nucleotide sequence: TGTGCCAGCAGTCCGGGGGAAAGCTCGGGACAGCCCCAGCATTTT. This codes for CASSPGESSGQPQHF.

This clone was recorded only once. The chain employs TRBV5-1 and TRBJ2-2; D may be TRBD2 (6 bases). The CDR3 consists of 15 residues. V lost 2 bases and J 4 bases, leaving 12 bases between the germline ends. Germline CDR1 and CDR2: SGHRS and YFSETQ. CDR3 sequence: CASSFLRESTGELFF. The CDR3 DNA reads TGCGCCAGCAGCTTTCTTCGGGAGAGCACCGGGGAGCTGTTTTTT.

V is TRBV6-1 and J is TRBJ1-1, with D unclear. In germline, CDR1 is MNHNS, CDR2 SASEGT. The CDR3 has 14 amino acids. V shed 3 bases and J shed 0 bases, with 8 bases lying between them. The CDR3 here is CASSDYNMNTEAFF. Written as DNA, the CDR3 is TGTGCCAGCAGTGACTACAACATGAACACTGAAGCTTTCTTT.

This clone showed up just once. The rearrangement uses TRBV18 and TRBJ2-5, with D tentatively TRBD2 (6 bases). V gave up 4 bases and J gave up 4 bases, with 13 bases separating them. This CDR3 comprises 14 residues. CDR1 and CDR2 (germline): KGHSH, LQKENI. The CDR3 protein is CASSLQGGRETQYF. The CDR3 DNA is TGTGCCAGCTCACTGCAGGGAGGCCGAGAGACCCAGTACTTC.

The rearrangement joins TRBV7-9 to TRBJ1-2, with D perhaps matching TRBD1 (6 bases). The CDR3 is 13 amino acids. From germline, CDR1 is SEHNR and CDR2 FQNEAQ (reference sequence). The V gene lost 3 bases and the J gene lost 2 bases, with 7 bases spanning the gap. CDR3 loop: CASSFDRNYGYTF. CDR3 nucleotide sequence: TGTGCCAGCAGCTTCGACAGGAACTATGGCTACACCTTC.

This chain links TRBV5-1 with TRBJ1-4, with D perhaps matching TRBD1 (5 bases). Germline V gene sequence: CDR1 SGHRS, CDR2 YFSETQ. There are 15 residues in the CDR3. Trimming shortened V by 4 bases and J by 7 bases, and 17 bases separated the two germline ends. The CDR3, as DNA: TGCGCCAGCAGCCGCGTGCCAGGGTCTGGTGAAAAACTGTTTTTT. Its translation: CASSRVPGSGEKLFF.

This clone was seen once. The V and J genes are TRBV28 and TRBJ2-7; no definite D call. The CDR3 sequence is 13 residues long. V was shortened by 6 bases and J by 6 bases, with 15 bases between the two germline ends. CDR1 MDHEN and CDR2 SYDVKM come from the germline V gene. CDR3 in DNA: TGTGCCAGCAGCCGCCTGGTCCGACGCGAGCAGTACTTC. The encoded protein is CASSRLVRREQYF.

The rearrangement uses TRBV9 and TRBJ1-1; 7 bases align to TRBD1. J was trimmed by 0 bases and V by 7 bases; bases with no gene match: 9. This CDR3 region has 15 residues. In germline, CDR1 is SGDLS, CDR2 YYNGEE. The CDR3 nucleotides read TGTGCCAGCTCCCCACAGGGGCCCTTGAACACTGAAGCTTTCTTT. Its protein is CASSPQGPLNTEAFF.

The V and J genes are TRBV5-8 and TRBJ2-3; the match to TRBD2 covers 10 bases. The germline V gene has CDR1 SGHTS and CDR2 YDEGEE. CDR3 size: 15 residues. Trimming took 6 bases from V and 2 from J; bases not matched to a gene: 6. The CDR3 here is CASNAAGGYTDTQYF. DNA of the CDR3: TGTGCCAGCAACGCAGCGGGAGGGTACACAGATACGCAGTATTTT.

The J gene is TRBJ2-7, the V gene TRBV27; 8 bases are a match to TRBD1. The CDR3 extends over 14 amino acids. CDR1 is MNHEY, CDR2 SMNVEV, per germline (reference sequence). The V gene end was trimmed by 2 bases and the J gene end by 2 bases; junction bases not matched to a gene: 2. CDR3 residues: CASSLRDRPYEQYF. In nucleotides, the CDR3 is TGTGCCAGCAGTTTAAGGGACAGGCCCTACGAGCAGTACTTC.

The rearrangement uses TRBV7-3 and TRBJ2-2; 8 bases line up with TRBD2. Germline assignment: CDR1 SGHTA and CDR2 FQGTGA. This CDR3 contains 14 residues. J gave up 7 bases and V 5 bases, and 6 bases lay outside the gene matches. Here the CDR3 reads CASSGGTRGGELFF. Here the CDR3 DNA reads TGTGCCAGCAGCGGCGGGACTAGGGGCGGGGAGCTGTTTTTT. Using reference TRBV7-3 and TRBJ2-2 for the parts outside the CDR3, the full variable domain is GAGVSQTPSNKVTEKGKYVELRCDPISGHTALYWYRQSLGQGPEFLIYFQGTGAADDSGLPNDRFFAVRPEGSVSTLKIQRTERGDSAVYLCASSGGTRGGELFFGEGSRLTVL.

The chain combines TRBV28 with TRBJ2-1, with 16 bases lining up with TRBD2. Germline values: CDR1 MDHEN, CDR2 SYDVKM. V lost 8 bases and J lost 4; bases outside the gene matches: 11. The CDR3 contains 18 residues. The CDR3 nucleotides read TGTGCCAGCGCCGGGACTAGCGGGAGGGCCCCCACTTACAATGAGCAGTTCTTC. Encoded protein: CASAGTSGRAPTYNEQFF.

V usage is TRBV6-5 and J usage is TRBJ2-5; D is unclear. Germline V lookup: CDR1 MNHEY, CDR2 SVGAGI. Trimming stripped 2 bases from V and 5 bases from J, with 3 bases between. The CDR3 has 11 amino acids. The CDR3 region has the DNA TGTGCCAGCAGTTACGGTGAGACCCAGTACTTC. Translation gives CASSYGETQYF.

The rearrangement uses TRBV10-3 and TRBJ2-5; no clear D. Germline V gene data show CDR1 as ENHRY and CDR2 as SYGVKD. Trimming took 3 bases from V and 2 from J, leaving 4 bases between them. The CDR3 consists of 12 residues. This chain's CDR3 is CAISDGQETQYF. CDR3 DNA: TGTGCCATCAGTGACGGTCAAGAGACCCAGTACTTC.

This clone was seen just once. The chain joins TRBV28 to TRBJ2-7; tentatively, D is TRBD2 (6 bases). The end of the DNA fits TRBJ2-5 better, so the J call may be wrong. The CDR3 length is 11 residues. Looked up from germline, CDR1 is MDHEN and CDR2 is SYDVKM. CDR3 sequence: CASSTLATQYF. The CDR3 bases are TGTGCCAGCAGTACACTAGCGACCCAGTACTTC.

The chain is built from TRBV5-1 and TRBJ2-7, with 7 bases matching TRBD1. There are 16 residues in the CDR3. Germline CDR1 SGHRS, CDR2 YFSETQ. J lost 0 bases, V lost 0 bases, and 6 bases had no gene match. The CDR3 reads CASSLAIGGFSYEQYF. CDR3 DNA sequence: TGCGCCAGCAGCTTGGCGATAGGGGGCTTCTCCTACGAGCAGTACTTC.

V gene TRBV30 combines with J gene TRBJ1-2; D unresolved. Germline-derived CDR1 and CDR2 are GTSNPN and SVGIG (reference sequence). With 4 bases removed from V and 7 bases from J, the gap between germline ends came to 10 bases. The CDR3 totals 11 residues. The CDR3 sequence: CAWMGRAGYTF. CDR3 sequence (DNA): TGTGCCTGGATGGGGAGGGCTGGCTACACCTTC.

Only a few counts were recorded for this clone. The chain recombines TRBV6-1 with TRBJ2-6; TRBD1 aligns across 7 bases. With V trimmed by 6 bases and J by 2 bases, 4 bases remained unmatched. CDR3 length: 15 amino acids. Germline V gives CDR1 MNHNS, CDR2 SASEGT. CDR3 nucleotide sequence: TGTGCCAGCAGCGACACAGGGGCTGGGGCCAACGTCCTGACTTTC. It is translated as CASSDTGAGANVLTF.

The chain joins TRBV30 to TRBJ2-7; 7 nucleotides agree with TRBD1. The CDR3 consists of 13 residues. Germline CDR1 reads GTSNPN; CDR2 reads SVGIG (reference sequence). Trimming at V came to 0 bases and at J to 6 bases, leaving 5 bases not matched to a gene. The CDR3 DNA follows: TGTGCCTGGAGTGTGGGCAGGGGGAGCGAGCAGTACTTC. Amino acids: CAWSVGRGSEQYF. The full variable domain, in which reference TRBV30 and TRBJ2-7 provide the parts outside the CDR3, is SQTIHQWPATLVQPVGSPLSLECTVEGTSNPNLYWYRQAAGRGLQLLFYSVGIGQISSEVPQNLSASRPQDRQFILSSKKLLLSDSGFYLCAWSVGRGSEQYFGPGTRLTVT.